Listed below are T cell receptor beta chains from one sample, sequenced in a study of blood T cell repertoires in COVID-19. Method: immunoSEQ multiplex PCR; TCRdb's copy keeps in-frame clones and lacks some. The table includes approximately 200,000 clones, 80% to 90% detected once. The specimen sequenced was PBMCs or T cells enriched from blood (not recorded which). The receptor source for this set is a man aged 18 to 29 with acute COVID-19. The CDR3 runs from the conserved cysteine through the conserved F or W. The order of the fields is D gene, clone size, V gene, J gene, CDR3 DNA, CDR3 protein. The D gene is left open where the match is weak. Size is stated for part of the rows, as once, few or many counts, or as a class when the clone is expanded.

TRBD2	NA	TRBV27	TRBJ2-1	TGTGCCAGCAGTTCTAGCGGGTACAATGAGCAGTTCTTC	CASSSSGYNEQFF
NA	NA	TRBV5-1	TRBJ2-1	TGCGCCAGCAGCTTGGGAAGGGGCCGGGCCTACAATGAGCAGTTCTTC	CASSLGRGRAYNEQFF
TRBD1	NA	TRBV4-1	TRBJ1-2	TGCGCCAGCAGCCAAGATTCTGGGGACAGGGCTGGCTACACCTTC	CASSQDSGDRAGYTF
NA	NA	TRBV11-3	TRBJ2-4	TGTGCCAGCAGCTCTATTCTAGCCAAAAACATTCAGTACTTC	CASSSILAKNIQYF
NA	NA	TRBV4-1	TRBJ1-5	TGCGCCAGCAGCCGTACTATTGGCAATCAGCCCCAGCATTTT	CASSRTIGNQPQHF
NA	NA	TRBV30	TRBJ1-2	TGTGCCTGGAGTGTAGAGGGTGGCAACTATGGCTACACCTTC	CAWSVEGGNYGYTF
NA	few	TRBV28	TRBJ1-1	TGTGCCAGCAGTTTTTACGTAGCCGGGAACACTGAAGCTTTCTTT	CASSFYVAGNTEAFF
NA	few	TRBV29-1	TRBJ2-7	TGCAGCGTTGAAGGGTCTAGACCCTACGAGCAGTACTTC	CSVEGSRPYEQYF
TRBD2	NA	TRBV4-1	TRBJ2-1	TGCGCCAGCAGCCAAGCCCCAACGGGGGGAACCTACAATGAGCAGTTCTTC	CASSQAPTGGTYNEQFF
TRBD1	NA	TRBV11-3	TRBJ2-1	TGTGCCAGCAGCCAGAACACAACCGGGACAGGGGGAAACAATGAGCAGTTCTTC	CASSQNTTGTGGNNEQFF
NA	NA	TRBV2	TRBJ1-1	TGTGCCAGCAGTTTTCAGGTTGAGAGCACTGAAGCTTTCTTT	CASSFQVESTEAFF
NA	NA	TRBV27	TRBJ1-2	TGTGCCAGCAAGATACAGGGAATCTCCTTCGGCTACACCTTC	CASKIQGISFGYTF
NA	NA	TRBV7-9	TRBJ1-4	TGTGCCAGCAGCTTGGGGCAGAGTAATGAAAAACTGTTTTTT	CASSLGQSNEKLFF
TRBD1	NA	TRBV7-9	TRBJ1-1	TGTGCCAGCAGCCAGGACAGGGGGCGAGATAGAGCTTTCTTT	CASSQDRGRDRAFF
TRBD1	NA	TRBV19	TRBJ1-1	TGTGCCAGTAGTATAATGGGACAGATAAACACTGAAGCTTTCTTT	CASSIMGQINTEAFF
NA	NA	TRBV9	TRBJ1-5	TGTGCCAGCAGCGTAGCAGGGGAAGGGCAGCCCCAGCATTTT	CASSVAGEGQPQHF
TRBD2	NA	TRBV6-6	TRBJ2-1	TGTGCCAGCAGTCTAACGGGACTAGCGGGAGGATACAATGAGCAGTTCTTC	CASSLTGLAGGYNEQFF
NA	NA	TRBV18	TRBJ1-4	TGTGCCAGCTCACCGGGACATGAAACGAGTGAAAAACTGTTTTTT	CASSPGHETSEKLFF
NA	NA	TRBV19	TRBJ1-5	TGTGCCAGTAGCCAGGATTATCAGCCCCAGCATTTT	CASSQDYQPQHF
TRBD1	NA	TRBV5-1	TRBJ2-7	TGCGCCAGCAGTCCGACAGGGAACTACGAGCAGTACTTC	CASSPTGNYEQYF
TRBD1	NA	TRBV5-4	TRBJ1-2	TGTGCCAGCAGCTTGGGAACAGGGGTAGGCTACACCTTC	CASSLGTGVGYTF
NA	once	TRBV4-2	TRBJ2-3	TGTGCCAGCAGCCCACTAAGTAGCACAGATACGCAGTATTTT	CASSPLSSTDTQYF
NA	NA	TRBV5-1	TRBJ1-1	TGCGCCAGCAGCCCGGGGGGCGCAGGCACTGAAGCTTTCTTT	CASSPGGAGTEAFF
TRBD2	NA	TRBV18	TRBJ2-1	TGTGCCAGCTCAAAACTAGCGGGAGATGGGAATGAGCAGTTCTTC	CASSKLAGDGNEQFF
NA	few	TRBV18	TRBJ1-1	TGTGCCAGCTCACCAACAGGTAACACTGAAGCTTTCTTT	CASSPTGNTEAFF
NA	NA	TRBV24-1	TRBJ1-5	TGTGCCACCAGTGAACATAGCAATCAGCCCCAGCATTTT	CATSEHSNQPQHF
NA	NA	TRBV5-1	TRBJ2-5	TGCGCCAGCAGCTTGGGGCGCGGCCAAGAGACCCAGTACTTC	CASSLGRGQETQYF
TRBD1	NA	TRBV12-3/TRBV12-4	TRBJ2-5	TGTGCCAGCACCGCGACAGGGTGGGAGACCCAGTACTTC	CASTATGWETQYF
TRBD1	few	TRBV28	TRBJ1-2	TGTGCCAGCAGTCCTATTGGGATTGGGACAGGGTTTAACTATGGCTACACCTTC	CASSPIGIGTGFNYGYTF
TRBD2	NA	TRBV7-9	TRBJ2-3	TGTGCCAGCAGCGGGACTAGCGGGAGTAGGGATACGCAGTATTTT	CASSGTSGSRDTQYF
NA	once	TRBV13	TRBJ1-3	TGTGCCAGCAGCCCGAGCCCGCCTGACAGCTCTGGAAACACCATATATTTT	CASSPSPPDSSGNTIYF
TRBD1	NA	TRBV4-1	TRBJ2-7	TGCGCCAGCTCCTTACAGGGGGACGAGCAGTACTTC	CASSLQGDEQYF
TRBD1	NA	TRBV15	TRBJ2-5	TGTGCCACCAGCAGACGAACCTTAGACAGGGAAGAGACCCAGTACTTC	CATSRRTLDREETQYF
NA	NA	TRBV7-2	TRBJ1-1	TGTGCCAGCAGGAATAGGGGCCGGAACACTGAAGCTTTCTTT	CASRNRGRNTEAFF
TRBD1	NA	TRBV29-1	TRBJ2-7	TGCAGCGTCAAGGGACCGACAGGGGGTTACGAGCAGTACTTC	CSVKGPTGGYEQYF
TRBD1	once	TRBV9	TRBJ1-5	TGTGCCAGCAGCCCGGGACAGGGGGCTTACAATCAGCCCCAGCATTTT	CASSPGQGAYNQPQHF
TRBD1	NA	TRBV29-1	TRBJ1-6	TGCAGCGTTGGCCGGGACAGCAATTCACCCCTCCACTTT	CSVGRDSNSPLHF
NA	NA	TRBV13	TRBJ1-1	TGTGCCAGCAGCTTGGGAGTGAACACTGAAGCTTTCTTT	CASSLGVNTEAFF
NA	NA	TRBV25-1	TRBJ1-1	TGTGCCAGCAGTGGACAGCCTACGAGTACTGAAGCTTTCTTT	CASSGQPTSTEAFF
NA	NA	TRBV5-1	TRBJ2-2	TGCGCCAGCAGCTTGACCCCGACAGCTAACACCGGGGAGCTGTTTTTT	CASSLTPTANTGELFF
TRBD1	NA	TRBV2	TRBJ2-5	TGTGCCAGCAGGGACAGGAACCAAGAGACCCAGTACTTC	CASRDRNQETQYF
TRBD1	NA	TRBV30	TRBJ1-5	TGTGCCTGGAGTCGGACAGGTCGTTATCAGCCCCAGCATTTT	CAWSRTGRYQPQHF
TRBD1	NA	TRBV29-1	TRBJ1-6	TGCAGCGGGCACGGACAGGGGATAGGGAATTCACCCCTCCACTTT	CSGHGQGIGNSPLHF
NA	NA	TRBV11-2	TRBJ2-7	TGTGCCAGCAGCCCGGGACTCCACTACGAGCAGTACTTC	CASSPGLHYEQYF
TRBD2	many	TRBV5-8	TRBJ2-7	TGTGCCAGCATCGCCTCCGTAGCGGGAGCTCGGGAGCAGTACTTC	CASIASVAGAREQYF
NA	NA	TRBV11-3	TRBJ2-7	TGTGCCAGCAGCTTAGATAAACGCTGGTTGGCCGAGCAGTACTTC	CASSLDKRWLAEQYF
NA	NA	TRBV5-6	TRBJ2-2	TGTGCCAGCAGCCTAGGGGTGACCGGGGAGCTGTTTTTT	CASSLGVTGELFF
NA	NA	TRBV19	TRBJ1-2	TGTGCCAGTAGTATCGGGCAGGGGACTGGCTACACCTTC	CASSIGQGTGYTF
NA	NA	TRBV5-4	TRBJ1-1	TGTGCCAGCAGCTTGTTGGGGGCAGGGACTGAAGCTTTCTTT	CASSLLGAGTEAFF
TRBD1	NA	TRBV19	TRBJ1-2	TGTGCCAGTAGTTTCACAGGGGATGGCTACACCTTC	CASSFTGDGYTF
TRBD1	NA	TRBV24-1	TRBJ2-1	TGTGCCACCAGTGATCCTGGACAGGGGGCGTACAATGAGCAGTTCTTC	CATSDPGQGAYNEQFF
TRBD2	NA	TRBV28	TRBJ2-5	TGTGCCAGCAGTTTGGACGGGAGGGCCTGGGAGACCCAGTACTTC	CASSLDGRAWETQYF
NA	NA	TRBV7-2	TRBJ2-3	TGTGCCAGCAGCCCCCGACTCCCTATAGATACGCAGTATTTT	CASSPRLPIDTQYF